A selection of T cell receptor beta chains follows, all from one sample in a study of beta chain features in type 1 diabetes. Assay used: immunoSEQ multiplex PCR; TCRdb lists only in-frame clones, some missing. The sample consists of 860,000 or so clones, about a sixth of them appearing once. Sequenced: naive CD4+ T cells from blood. The receptors were sampled from a woman aged 18-30 years in good health. The CDR3 runs from the conserved cysteine through the conserved F or W. D genes are given only for firm matches. Some rows mark clone size as missing; the rest say once, few, many or name a class of expanded clone.

CASSSGTFFNEQFF,TGTGCCAGCAGCTCCGGGACCTTTTTCAATGAGCAGTTCTTC,NA,NA,TRBJ2-1,TRBV11-1
CASSVVARGGTGELFF,TGTGCCAGCAGCGTAGTCGCCAGGGGAGGGACCGGGGAGCTGTTTTTT,NA,few,TRBJ2-2,TRBV9
CAARRCGKKNIQYF,TGTGCCGCCCGGAGGTGCGGTAAGAAAAACATTCAGTACTTC,NA,few,TRBJ2-4,TRBV21-1
CAISAISGTLNTGELFF,TGTGCCATCAGTGCTATTAGCGGGACCCTGAACACCGGGGAGCTGTTTTTT,TRBD2,NA,TRBJ2-2,TRBV10-3
CASSYILSSEQFF,TGTGCCAGCAGTTACATCCTAAGCAGTGAGCAGTTCTTC,NA,NA,TRBJ2-1,TRBV6-6
CASSPRTDSYNEQFF,TGCGCCAGCAGCCCCAGGACAGACTCCTACAATGAGCAGTTCTTC,NA,NA,TRBJ2-1,TRBV5-1
CASSVTPGLANQFF,TGTGCCAGCAGCGTAACTCCGGGACTAGCTAATCAGTTCTTC,TRBD2,few,TRBJ2-1,TRBV7-8
CAISEVPRGSSTDTQYF,TGTGCCATCAGTGAGGTCCCCAGGGGATCTAGCACAGATACGCAGTATTTT,NA,NA,TRBJ2-3,TRBV10-3
CASSPPIGGNTEAFF,TGTGCCAGCTCACCACCCATAGGGGGGAACACTGAAGCTTTCTTT,NA,NA,TRBJ1-1,TRBV18
CASSPHSSISYNEQFF,TGTGCCAGCAGCCCCCACAGTTCAATCTCCTACAATGAGCAGTTCTTC,NA,NA,TRBJ2-1,TRBV7-9
CASTPGVLGVTDTQYF,TGTGCCAGCACCCCCGGTGTTTTGGGGGTTACAGATACGCAGTATTTT,NA,few,TRBJ2-3,TRBV6-6
CASSQREGVRYGYTF,TGCGCCAGCAGCCAAAGGGAGGGGGTGAGGTATGGCTACACCTTC,NA,few,TRBJ1-2,TRBV4-3
CASSQGQGAVGYTF,TGCGCCAGCAGCCAAGGGCAGGGGGCCGTTGGCTACACCTTC,TRBD1,NA,TRBJ1-2,TRBV4-1
CASSAATGLEGANVLTF,TGTGCCAGCAGCGCAGCGACAGGACTCGAGGGGGCCAACGTCCTGACTTTC,NA,few,TRBJ2-6,TRBV7-3
CASSQDRTGELFF,TGTGCCAGCAGTCAAGACAGGACCGGGGAGCTGTTTTTT,NA,few,TRBJ2-2,TRBV2
CASSQGLAGNRVYNEQFF,TGCGCCAGCAGCCAAGGACTAGCGGGGAATCGGGTCTACAATGAGCAGTTCTTC,TRBD2,few,TRBJ2-1,TRBV4-3
CASSPLGFAESTDTQYF,TGTGCCAGCTCACCATTGGGGTTTGCAGAAAGCACAGATACGCAGTATTTT,NA,NA,TRBJ2-3,TRBV18
CASSPVTRGETQYF,TGTGCCAGCAGTCCAGTAACCCGTGGGGAGACCCAGTACTTC,NA,NA,TRBJ2-5,TRBV7-9
CASSPFEGLASVTDTQYF,TGTGCCAGCTCACCATTCGAGGGACTAGCGTCAGTCACAGATACGCAGTATTTT,TRBD2,NA,TRBJ2-3,TRBV18
CASSLTGAGSYEQYF,TGTGCCAGCAGTCTGACAGGGGCCGGCTCCTACGAGCAGTACTTC,TRBD1,few,TRBJ2-7,TRBV28
CSAGLESSYNEQFF,TGCAGCGCCGGACTGGAGAGCTCCTACAATGAGCAGTTCTTC,NA,NA,TRBJ2-1,TRBV29-1
CASSPRAGETDTQYF,TGCGCCAGCAGCCCCAGGGCAGGGGAGACAGATACGCAGTATTTT,NA,few,TRBJ2-3,TRBV5-1
CASSVLAGGPRQETQYF,TGCGCCAGCAGCGTGCTAGCGGGAGGGCCTCGGCAAGAGACCCAGTACTTC,TRBD2,NA,TRBJ2-5,TRBV5-1
CASSLPGYEQYF,TGTGCCAGCAGCTTGCCGGGCTACGAGCAGTACTTC,NA,NA,TRBJ2-7,TRBV5-4
CASSPSTSGRPDTQYF,TGTGCCAGCTCACCTTCGACTAGCGGGAGACCAGATACGCAGTATTTT,TRBD2,NA,TRBJ2-3,TRBV18
CASSIGGPYEQYF,TGTGCCAGCAGCATAGGAGGTCCCTACGAGCAGTACTTC,NA,few,TRBJ2-7,TRBV9
CASSEKGGGTGNYEQYF,TGTGCCAGCAGTGAAAAAGGTGGGGGGACAGGGAACTACGAGCAGTACTTC,TRBD1,few,TRBJ2-7,TRBV6-1
CASSGNSGALDEQYF,TGTGCCAGCAGTGGCAATAGCGGGGCTCTTGACGAGCAGTACTTC,TRBD2,few,TRBJ2-7,TRBV25-1
CASSPYRDRQNNEQFF,TGTGCCAGCAGCCCATACCGGGACAGGCAAAACAATGAGCAGTTCTTC,TRBD1,few,TRBJ2-1,TRBV7-8
CASSGSSSGRSYNEQFF,TGTGCCAGCAGTGGCTCCTCTAGCGGGAGGAGCTACAATGAGCAGTTCTTC,TRBD2,few,TRBJ2-1,TRBV28